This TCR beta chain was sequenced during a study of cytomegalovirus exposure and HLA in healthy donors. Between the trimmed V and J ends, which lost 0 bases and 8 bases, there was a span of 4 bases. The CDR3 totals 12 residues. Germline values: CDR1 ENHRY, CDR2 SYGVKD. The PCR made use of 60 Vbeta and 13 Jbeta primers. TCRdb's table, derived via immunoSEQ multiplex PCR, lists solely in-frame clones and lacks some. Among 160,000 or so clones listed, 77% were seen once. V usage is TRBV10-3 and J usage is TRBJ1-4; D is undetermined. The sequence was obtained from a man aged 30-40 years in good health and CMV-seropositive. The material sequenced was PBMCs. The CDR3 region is CAISESREKLFF. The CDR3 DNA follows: TGTGCCATCAGTGAGTCGAGGGAAAAACTGTTTTTT.